This passage covers 21 T cell receptor beta chains from one sample sequenced in a study of T cells in Graves' hyperthyroidism and ophthalmopathy. Researchers amplified the TCR beta CDR3 regions from RNA transcripts. HTBI primers were used for first-round RT-PCR of the TCR CDR3. TCRdb recomputed calls from the multiplex PCR reads with MiXCR, one row per CDR3 protein. The profile shows nearly 750,000 distinct CDR3 sequences, around 40% of them singletons. Sequenced sample: blood. Receptor source: a middle-aged woman with Graves' hyperthyroidism.

The sample holds many counts of this clonotype. V and J are TRBV24-1 and TRBJ2-5; unclear D gene. Germline-derived CDR1 and CDR2 are KGHDR and SFDVKD. Trimming stripped 4 bases from V and 4 bases from J, with 12 bases between. The CDR3 extends over 14 amino acids. The CDR3 region is CATSDSTRLETQYF. Here the CDR3 DNA reads TGTGCCACCAGTGACTCTACACGATTAGAGACCCAGTACTTC.

This clonotype was found many times. The V call is TRBV7-2, the J call TRBJ2-5; D uncertain. The CDR3 consists of 13 residues. The germline V gene has CDR1 SGHTA and CDR2 FQGNSA. V lost 1 base and J lost 5, with 8 bases in between. CDR3 sequence (DNA): TGTGCCAGCAGCTTAGATTGGGCGGAGACCCAGTACTTC. Amino acids: CASSLDWAETQYF.

This clonotype was picked up one time. Since a much larger clone is just one base distant, this may be a read error. The chain carries TRBV6-1 and TRBJ2-5; 12 bases align to TRBD1. The V gene's germline CDR1 is MNHNS and CDR2 SASEGT. CDR3 size: 14 residues. Germline trimming cut 6 bases from V and 7 bases from J; bases unmatched to any gene: 6. The DNA of the CDR3 is TGTGCCAGCAGAGGGGACAGGGGGCTCGGGACCCAGTACTTC. Its translation: CASRGDRGLGTQYF.

Worth noting for this clonotype: A single base separates this from a much larger clone, so it may be a read error. J is TRBJ2-5 and V is TRBV7-9; D gene uncertain. Germline V gene sequence: CDR1 SEHNR, CDR2 FQNEAQ (reference sequence). CDR3 size: 11 residues. The CDR3 sequence: CVSTNQETQYF. The CDR3, as DNA: TGTGTCAGCACCAATCAAGAGACCCAGTACTTC.

This clonotype was recorded many times. The chain couples TRBV7-9 to TRBJ2-7; no definite D call. The length of the CDR3 is 14 residues. Germline CDR1 is SEHNR and CDR2 is FQNEAQ (reference sequence). Trimming cost V 0 bases and J 2 bases, with 8 bases left between them. The CDR3 DNA sequence: TGTGCCAGCAGCTTAGCTCAGGCCCCCTACGAGCAGTACTTC. Protein: CASSLAQAPYEQYF.

On this clonotype itself: Being one base from a much bigger clone, this may be a read error. The genes are TRBV29-1 and TRBJ2-2; no clear D gene. The V gene's germline CDR1 is SQVTM and CDR2 ANQGSEA. The CDR3 has 13 amino acids. CDR3 sequence (DNA): TGCAGCGTTGTAACCGAGAACACCAGGGAGCTGTTTTTT. Amino acid sequence: CSVVTENTRELFF.

The chain links TRBV29-1 to TRBJ2-2; D call uncertain. This CDR3 is 11 amino acids long. The germline V gene encodes CDR1 SQVTM and CDR2 ANQGSEA. V was shortened by 4 bases and J by 6 bases, with 6 bases between the two germline ends. CDR3 protein: CSVGRAGELFF. CDR3 nucleotides: TGCAGCGTTGGGCGTGCCGGGGAGCTGTTTTTT.

V is TRBV29-1 and J is TRBJ1-1, with D perhaps matching TRBD1 (6 bases). The germline V gene encodes CDR1 SQVTM and CDR2 ANQGSEA. Trimming removed 4 bases from V and 5 bases from J, with 17 bases in between. The CDR3 contains 14 residues. CDR3 sequence (DNA): TGCAGCGTTGTGACAGCACAGGGTCGGACTGAAGCTTTCTTT. Translated, it gives CSVVTAQGRTEAFF.

The V and J genes are TRBV4-1 and TRBJ1-2; 10 positions agree with TRBD1. The length of the CDR3 is 14 residues. Germline V CDR1 and CDR2: MGHRA, YSYEKL. J was trimmed by 7 bases and V by 4 bases; bases with no gene match: 6. The CDR3 region is CASSPRGQGTGYTF. CDR3 bases: TGCGCCAGCAGCCCCAGGGGACAGGGGACTGGCTACACCTTC.

V and J are TRBV7-2 and TRBJ2-7; weak D call: TRBD2 (6 bases). Between the trimmed V and J ends, which lost 2 bases and 2 bases, there was a span of 16 bases. The germline V gene encodes CDR1 SGHTA and CDR2 FQGNSA. This CDR3 spans 16 amino acids. The CDR3 sequence is CASSLPEGGETYEQYF. The DNA for the CDR3 is TGTGCCAGCAGCTTACCCGAAGGAGGGGAGACCTACGAGCAGTACTTC.

This clonotype was counted many times. The J gene is TRBJ1-1, the V gene TRBV29-1; TRBD1 matches at 7 bases. V lost 6 bases to trimming and J lost 1 base; unmatched junction nucleotides: 5. The V gene's germline CDR1 is SQVTM and CDR2 ANQGSEA. This CDR3 has 13 amino acids. This CDR3 is CSVGGTANTEAFF. In DNA, the CDR3 is TGCAGCGTGGGTGGGACAGCGAACACTGAAGCTTTCTTT.

There are many counts of this clonotype. This CDR3 is CASSLLGTGKEKLFF. CDR3 DNA sequence: TGTGCCAGCAGCTTATTGGGGACAGGGAAGGAAAAACTGTTTTTT. The rearrangement links TRBV7-2 to TRBJ1-4; 9 bases are a match to TRBD1. J lost 8 bases, V lost 2 bases, and 6 bases had no gene match. The length of the CDR3 is 15 residues. In germline, CDR1 is SGHTA, CDR2 FQGNSA.

This rearrangement joins TRBV24-1 to TRBJ2-3; D not resolved. V was clipped by 3 bases and J by 6 bases, with 18 bases between them. The CDR3 is 16 amino acids. CDR1 and CDR2 (germline): KGHDR, SFDVKD. The CDR3 spells CATSDTPGIVADTQYF. For the CDR3, the DNA is TGTGCCACCAGTGATACTCCGGGTATCGTCGCGGATACGCAGTATTTT.

This chain uses TRBV9 with TRBJ1-4; D might be TRBD2 (6 bases). With the DNA end fitting TRBJ2-3 better, the J assignment may be wrong. This CDR3 region has 14 residues. The germline V gene has CDR1 SGDLS and CDR2 YYNGEE. The CDR3 loop is CASSVVAGGDTQYF. CDR3 DNA sequence: TGTGCCAGCAGCGTAGTTGCCGGAGGGGATACGCAGTATTTT.

The V call is TRBV7-2, the J call TRBJ2-7; TRBD2 matches 7 bases. CDR3 length: 15 residues. Germline CDR1 is SGHTA and CDR2 is FQGNSA. The junction had 12 bases not matched to a gene; V was cut back by 4 bases and J by 6 bases. The CDR3 sequence is CTSSSTAWGGGEQYF. The CDR3, as DNA: TGTACCAGCAGCTCAACCGCCTGGGGGGGAGGCGAGCAGTACTTC.

Here the CDR3 reads CASSQDKPQDGIYGYTF. The DNA of the CDR3 is TGCGCCAGCAGCCAAGATAAACCCCAGGACGGCATATATGGCTACACCTTC. V gene TRBV4-3 combines with J gene TRBJ1-2; D call uncertain. V shed 0 bases and J shed 5 bases, with 19 bases lying between them. CDR1 and CDR2 from the germline V gene are LGHNA and YSLEER. This CDR3 contains 17 residues.

This clonotype was observed a handful of times. This chain links TRBV13 with TRBJ2-7; D unclear. There are 13 residues in the CDR3. Trimming took off 4 bases at V and 5 bases at J, with 12 bases between the two ends. Germline CDR1 and CDR2: PRHDT and FYEKMQ (reference sequence). The DNA for the CDR3 is TGTGCCAGCAGCTCGACCCCCCCCGACGAGCAGTACTTC. Translating gives CASSSTPPDEQYF.

This clonotype was seen a handful of times. This chain joins TRBV7-2 and TRBJ2-7, with D possibly matching TRBD2 (5 bases). Trimming stripped 4 bases from V and 2 bases from J, with 18 bases between. This CDR3 comprises 16 residues. Germline V gene sequence: CDR1 SGHTA, CDR2 FQGNSA. The CDR3 region is CASSSPSYGKPYEQYF. CDR3 DNA sequence: TGTGCCAGCAGCTCCCCGTCCTACGGGAAGCCCTACGAGCAGTACTTC.

The chain carries TRBV7-2 and TRBJ2-5; a possible D gene is TRBD1 (6 bases). Trimming pared 5 bases from V and 1 base from J, leaving 11 bases between. Germline loops: CDR1 SGHTA, CDR2 FQGNSA. The CDR3 is made up of 14 amino acids. Here the CDR3 reads CASSPQGSQETQYF. The CDR3 DNA is TGTGCCAGCAGCCCCCAGGGGTCCCAAGAGACCCAGTACTTC.

V is TRBV6-5 and J is TRBJ2-7, with 7 bases identical to TRBD1. Germline assignment: CDR1 MNHEY and CDR2 SVGAGI. Losses at the gene ends were 4 bases for V and 7 bases for J; bases not matched to a gene: 16. This CDR3 spans 16 amino acids. The CDR3 DNA reads as TGTGCCAGCAGTTCACCAAATAGCCGGGACAGCCTGGAGCAGTACTTC. It yields the protein CASSSPNSRDSLEQYF.

The chain links TRBV6-2 or TRBV6-3 to TRBJ1-3; D remains unclear. Looked up from germline, CDR1 is MNHEY and CDR2 is SVGEGT. The CDR3 is 15 residues long. Trimming took off 0 bases at V and 2 bases at J, with 8 bases between the two ends. CDR3 sequence reads: CASSYSTEAGNTIYF. The CDR3 DNA reads TGTGCCAGCAGTTACTCGACCGAGGCTGGAAACACCATATATTTT.